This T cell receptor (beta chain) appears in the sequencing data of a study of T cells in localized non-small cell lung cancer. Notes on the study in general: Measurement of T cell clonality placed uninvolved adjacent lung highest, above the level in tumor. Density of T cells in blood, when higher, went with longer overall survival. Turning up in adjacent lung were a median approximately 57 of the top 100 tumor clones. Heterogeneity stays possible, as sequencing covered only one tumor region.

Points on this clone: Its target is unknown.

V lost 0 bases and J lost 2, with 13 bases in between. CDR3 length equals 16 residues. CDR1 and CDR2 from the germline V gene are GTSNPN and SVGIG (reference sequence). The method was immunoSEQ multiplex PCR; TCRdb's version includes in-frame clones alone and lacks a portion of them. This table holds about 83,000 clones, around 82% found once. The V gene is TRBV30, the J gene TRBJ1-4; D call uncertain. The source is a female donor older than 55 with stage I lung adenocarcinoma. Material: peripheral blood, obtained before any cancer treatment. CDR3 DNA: TGTGCCTGGAGTGTAGACGGGATTGGCACTAATGAAAAACTGTTTTTT. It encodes CAWSVDGIGTNEKLFF.